The 19 T cell receptor beta chains given below trace back to one sample, sequenced in a study of metastatic and nonmetastatic thyroid tumors. Via MiXCR, TCRdb re-called the PCR reads. The profile shows about 21,000 clones, roughly 31% of them singletons. The entire patient cohort was treatment-naive prior to thyroid surgery. The sequenced sample was blood. These receptors all come from a female donor with papillary thyroid cancer or a benign thyroid nodule (not recorded which). Some clones in this sample may be carry-over from other donors' samples.

The rearrangement links TRBV4-2 to TRBJ2-2; 7 bases fit TRBD1. The CDR3 covers 15 residues. CDR1 and CDR2 from the germline V gene are LGHNA and YNFKEQ. Trimming removed 1 base from V and 4 bases from J; junction bases left unmatched: 3. Here the CDR3 reads CASSQAQGFTGELFF. In DNA, the CDR3 is TGTGCCAGCAGCCAAGCACAGGGGTTCACCGGGGAGCTGTTTTTT.

The gene calls are TRBV20-1 and TRBJ2-3; TRBD2 aligns across 8 bases. Germline lookup yields CDR1 DFQATT and CDR2 SNEGSKA (reference sequence). J was trimmed by 5 bases and V by 3 bases; bases with no gene match: 13. This CDR3 comprises 16 residues. CDR3 region: CSASLGIAGLLDTQYF. The CDR3 DNA sequence: TGCAGTGCTAGTCTGGGGATAGCGGGACTATTAGATACGCAGTATTTT.

This clone was seen a few times. The CDR3 reads CASSPRVSYEQYF. CDR3 nucleotides: TGTGCCAGCAGTCCCAGGGTCTCCTACGAGCAGTACTTC. The rearrangement links TRBV28 to TRBJ2-7, with a weak D call TRBD1 (5 bases). There are 13 residues in the CDR3. V was clipped by 5 bases and J by 0 bases, with 8 bases between them. The germline V gene has CDR1 MDHEN and CDR2 SYDVKM. Full variable domain (outside the CDR3, taken from reference TRBV28 and TRBJ2-7): DVKVTQSSRYLVKRTGEKVFLECVQDMDHENMFWYRQDPGLGLRLIYFSYDVKMKEKGDIPEGYSVSREKKERFSLILESASTNQTSMYLCASSPRVSYEQYFGPGTRLTVT.

The chain combines TRBV4-3 with TRBJ2-7, with D unresolved. Trimming took 4 bases from V and 5 from J, leaving 6 bases between them. Germline lookup yields CDR1 LGHNA and CDR2 YSLEER. The CDR3 contains 11 residues. Here the CDR3 DNA reads TGCGCCAGCAGCCTCGGACACGAGCAGTACTTC. It codes for CASSLGHEQYF.

This clone was observed at least ten times. A read error is possible here, since a much larger clone lies one base away. Other nucleotide sequences from this sample produce the same CDR3. V and J are TRBV6-5 and TRBJ2-7, with a possible D match to TRBD1 (6 bases). Trimming pared 0 bases from V and 6 bases from J, leaving 12 bases between. The length of the CDR3 is 14 residues. Germline CDR1 is MNHEY and CDR2 is SVGAGI. CDR3 amino acids: CASSYSQGTSEQYF. Here the CDR3 DNA reads TGTGCCAGCAGTTACTCCCAGGGGACATCCGAGCAGTACTTC.

At least ten counts were recorded for this clone. The genes are TRBV12-3 or TRBV12-4 and TRBJ1-5; no firm D call. The CDR3 is made up of 14 amino acids. V was clipped by 4 bases and J by 3 bases, with 10 bases between them. In DNA form, the CDR3 reads TGTGCCAGCAGTTCAGACGGATTCAATCAGCCCCAGCATTTT. Amino acid sequence: CASSSDGFNQPQHF.

The chain is built from TRBV4-1 and TRBJ2-1; possibly TRBD1 for D (6 bases). Trimming took off 1 base at V and 7 bases at J, with 8 bases between the two ends. Germline CDR1 is MGHRA and CDR2 is YSYEKL. The CDR3 length is 13 residues. CDR3 region: CASSQGTANEQFF. CDR3 DNA sequence: TGCGCCAGCAGCCAAGGGACAGCGAATGAGCAGTTCTTC.

By sample fraction, this clone is medium-sized. V is TRBV6-1 and J is TRBJ1-3; 7 nucleotides line up with TRBD1. CDR1 is MNHNS, CDR2 SASEGT, per germline. CDR3 length: 15 residues. Trimming cost V 0 bases and J 4 bases; bases outside gene matches: 3. The CDR3 DNA reads as TGTGCCAGCAGTGAAGCTCAGGGGGAGGGAAACACCATATATTTT. Residues: CASSEAQGEGNTIYF.

This clone is medium-sized by share. This sequence joins TRBV27 and TRBJ1-6; tentative D call: TRBD1 (5 bases). There are 15 residues in the CDR3. Trimming pared 6 bases from V and 9 bases from J, leaving 18 bases between. Germline loops: CDR1 MNHEY, CDR2 SMNVEV (reference sequence). CDR3 region: CASRLTRGLGSPLHF. CDR3 nucleotides: TGTGCCAGCAGACTGACAAGGGGTCTGGGTTCACCCCTCCACTTT.

In this sample, this clone turned up a few times. The V gene is TRBV12-3 or TRBV12-4, the J gene TRBJ2-1, with 8 bases lining up with TRBD1. There are 15 residues in the CDR3. V was pared by 6 bases and J by 5 bases, with 9 bases of the junction left unmatched. CDR3 residues: CASRATGGLDNEQFF. Written as DNA, the CDR3 is TGTGCCAGCAGGGCAACAGGGGGTCTGGACAATGAGCAGTTCTTC.

This clone occurred many times. V gene TRBV7-3 combines with J gene TRBJ2-3; no firm D call. The CDR3 is 15 amino acids. Looked up from germline, CDR1 is SGHTA and CDR2 is FQGTGA. V dropped 0 bases and J dropped 2 bases, with 9 bases sitting between them. CDR3: CASSLTNRNTDTQYF. DNA for the CDR3: TGTGCCAGCAGCTTAACAAACAGAAACACAGATACGCAGTATTTT.

The chain is built from TRBV6-1 and TRBJ2-7, with D possibly called TRBD1 or TRBD2 (7 bases each). This CDR3 has 17 residues. In germline, CDR1 is MNHNS, CDR2 SASEGT. Trimming cost V 1 base and J 5 bases, with 21 bases left between them. The CDR3 is CASSEVVIGQGGDEQYF. CDR3 sequence (DNA): TGTGCCAGCAGTGAAGTTGTAATAGGGCAGGGGGGGGACGAGCAGTACTTC.

This clone was counted once. The chain has TRBV18 and TRBJ2-2, with 7 bases lining up with TRBD1. The junction had 10 bases not matched to a gene; V was cut back by 6 bases and J by 6 bases. The CDR3 runs 15 residues. Germline lookup yields CDR1 KGHSH and CDR2 LQKENI. CDR3 residues: CASSSGGANAGELFF. Written as DNA, the CDR3 is TGTGCCAGCTCCTCAGGGGGAGCTAACGCCGGGGAGCTGTTTTTT. The entire variable domain, with the rest obtained from reference TRBV18 and TRBJ2-2, is as follows: NAGVMQNPRHLVRRRGQEARLRCSPMKGHSHVYWYRQLPEEGLKFMVYLQKENIIDESGMPKERFSAEFPKEGPSILRIQQVVRGDSAAYFCASSSGGANAGELFFGEGSRLTVL.

This clone rates as medium-sized. The chain joins TRBV19 to TRBJ2-7, with D possibly TRBD1 on 5 matching bases. V dropped 5 bases and J dropped 3 bases, with 14 bases sitting between them. CDR1 LNHDA and CDR2 SQIVND come from the germline V gene (reference sequence). The CDR3 runs 14 residues. CDR3 in amino acids: CASSVSDMNYEQYF. The CDR3 DNA follows: TGTGCCAGTAGTGTCTCGGACATGAACTACGAGCAGTACTTC.

This clone showed up just a few times. V usage is TRBV10-3 and J usage is TRBJ2-3; 11 nucleotides match TRBD2. J gave up 2 bases and V 10 bases, and 5 bases lay outside the gene matches. CDR1 and CDR2 from the germline V gene are ENHRY and SYGVKD. This CDR3 has 14 residues. For the CDR3, the DNA is TGTGCCACCCGACTAGCGGGGATCACAGATACGCAGTATTTT. Protein: CATRLAGITDTQYF.

The rearrangement links TRBV30 to TRBJ2-7; D assignment may be TRBD1 or TRBD2 (6 bases each). CDR1 and CDR2 from the germline V gene are GTSNPN and SVGIG (reference sequence). V dropped 0 bases and J dropped 6 bases, with 18 bases sitting between them. CDR3 size: 15 residues. This CDR3 reads CAWSVLGGGGSEQYF. CDR3 nucleotide sequence: TGTGCCTGGAGTGTATTAGGAGGAGGGGGAAGCGAGCAGTACTTC.

This clone is judged medium-sized. This sample includes further DNA sequences coding for the same CDR3. As DNA, the CDR3 is TGTGCCAGTAGGCTAAGAACAGGGTCCACTTATGGCTACACCTTC. Protein sequence: CASRLRTGSTYGYTF. The rearrangement joins TRBV19 to TRBJ1-2, with D possibly being TRBD1 (6 bases). Trimming removed 6 bases at V and 5 bases at J, with 19 bases between. Germline assignment: CDR1 LNHDA and CDR2 SQIVND (reference sequence). The CDR3 covers 15 residues.

The chain employs TRBV20-1 and TRBJ2-3, with 7 nucleotides matching TRBD2. With 5 bases clipped from V and 6 bases from J, the junction kept 14 bases outside the gene matches. The CDR3 runs 15 residues. The germline V gene encodes CDR1 DFQATT and CDR2 SNEGSKA (reference sequence). CDR3 amino acids: CSASGDYRGVDTQYF. CDR3 in DNA: TGCAGTGCTTCCGGGGACTATCGGGGCGTGGATACGCAGTATTTT.

By its share, this clone is medium-sized. The rearrangement links TRBV30 to TRBJ1-1, with D perhaps matching TRBD1 (5 bases). The length of the CDR3 is 13 residues. Germline-derived CDR1 and CDR2 are GTSNPN and SVGIG (reference sequence). V was trimmed by 5 bases and J by 0 bases, leaving 10 bases between them. CDR3 loop: CAWAGVMNTEAFF. The CDR3 DNA reads as TGTGCCTGGGCGGGGGTCATGAACACTGAAGCTTTCTTT.